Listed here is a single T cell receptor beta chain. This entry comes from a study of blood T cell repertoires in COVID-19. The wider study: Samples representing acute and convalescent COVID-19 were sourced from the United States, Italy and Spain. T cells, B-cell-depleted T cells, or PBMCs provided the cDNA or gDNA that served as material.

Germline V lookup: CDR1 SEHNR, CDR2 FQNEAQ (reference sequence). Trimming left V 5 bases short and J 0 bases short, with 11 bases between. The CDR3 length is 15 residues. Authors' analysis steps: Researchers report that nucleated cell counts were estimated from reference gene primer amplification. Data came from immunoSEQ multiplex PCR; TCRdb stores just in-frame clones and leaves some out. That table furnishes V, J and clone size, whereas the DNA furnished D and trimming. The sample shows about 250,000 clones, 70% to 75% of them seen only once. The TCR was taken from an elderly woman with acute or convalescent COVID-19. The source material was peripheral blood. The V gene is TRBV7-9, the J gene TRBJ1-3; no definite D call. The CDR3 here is CASSPHGSSGNTIYF. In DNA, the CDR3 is TGTGCCAGCAGCCCCCACGGGTCCTCTGGAAACACCATATATTTT.